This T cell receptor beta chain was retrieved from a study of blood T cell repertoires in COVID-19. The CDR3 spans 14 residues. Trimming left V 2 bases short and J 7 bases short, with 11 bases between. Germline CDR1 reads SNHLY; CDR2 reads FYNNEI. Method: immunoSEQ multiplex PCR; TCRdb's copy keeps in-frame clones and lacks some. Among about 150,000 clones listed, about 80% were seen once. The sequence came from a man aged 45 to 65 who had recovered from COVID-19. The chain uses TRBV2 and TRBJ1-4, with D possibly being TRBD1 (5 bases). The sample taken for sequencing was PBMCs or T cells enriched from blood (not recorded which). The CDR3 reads CASSERTPPEKLFF. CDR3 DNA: TGTGCCAGCAGTGAACGGACACCACCTGAAAAACTGTTTTTT.